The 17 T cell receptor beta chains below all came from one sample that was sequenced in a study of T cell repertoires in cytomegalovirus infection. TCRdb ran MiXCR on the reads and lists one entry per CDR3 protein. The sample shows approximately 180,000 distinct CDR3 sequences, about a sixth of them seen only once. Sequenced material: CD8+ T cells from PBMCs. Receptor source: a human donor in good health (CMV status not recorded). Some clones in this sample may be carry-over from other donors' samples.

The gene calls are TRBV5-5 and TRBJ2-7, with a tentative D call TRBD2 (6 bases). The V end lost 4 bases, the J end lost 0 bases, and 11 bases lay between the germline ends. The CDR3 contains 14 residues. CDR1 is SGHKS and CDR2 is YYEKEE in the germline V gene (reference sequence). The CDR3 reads CASSRRGSSYEQYF. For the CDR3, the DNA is TGTGCCAGCAGCAGGCGGGGATCCTCCTACGAGCAGTACTTC.

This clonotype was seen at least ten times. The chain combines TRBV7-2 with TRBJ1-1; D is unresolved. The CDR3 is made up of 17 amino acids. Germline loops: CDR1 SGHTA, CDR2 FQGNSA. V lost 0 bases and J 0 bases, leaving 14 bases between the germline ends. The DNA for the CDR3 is TGTGCCAGCAGCTTAGCGCGGACTACATATTTGAACACTGAAGCTTTCTTT. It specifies CASSLARTTYLNTEAFF.

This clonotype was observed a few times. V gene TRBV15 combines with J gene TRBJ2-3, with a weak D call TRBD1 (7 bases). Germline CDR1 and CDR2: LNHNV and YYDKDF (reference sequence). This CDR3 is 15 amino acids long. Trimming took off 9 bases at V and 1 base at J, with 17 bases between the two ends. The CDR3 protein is CATARGRGGTDTQYF. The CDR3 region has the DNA TGTGCCACGGCTCGGGGCAGGGGGGGCACAGATACGCAGTATTTT.

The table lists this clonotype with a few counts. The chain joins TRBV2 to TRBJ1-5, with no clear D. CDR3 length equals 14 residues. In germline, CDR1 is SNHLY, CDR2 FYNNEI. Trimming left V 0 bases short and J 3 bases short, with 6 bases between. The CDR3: CASSEAPNNQPQHF. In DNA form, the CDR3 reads TGTGCCAGCAGTGAAGCACCAAACAATCAGCCCCAGCATTTT.

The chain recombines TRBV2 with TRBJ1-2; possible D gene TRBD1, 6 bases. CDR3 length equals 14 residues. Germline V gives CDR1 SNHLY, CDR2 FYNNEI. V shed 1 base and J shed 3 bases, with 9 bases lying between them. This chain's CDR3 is CASSEGTAYYGYTF. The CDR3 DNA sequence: TGTGCCAGCAGTGAAGGGACAGCCTACTATGGCTACACCTTC.

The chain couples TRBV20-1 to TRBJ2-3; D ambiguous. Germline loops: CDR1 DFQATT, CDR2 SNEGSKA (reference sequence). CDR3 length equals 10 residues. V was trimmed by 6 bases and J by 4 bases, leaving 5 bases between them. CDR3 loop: CSAEADTQYF. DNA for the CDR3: TGCAGTGCCGAAGCAGATACGCAGTATTTT.

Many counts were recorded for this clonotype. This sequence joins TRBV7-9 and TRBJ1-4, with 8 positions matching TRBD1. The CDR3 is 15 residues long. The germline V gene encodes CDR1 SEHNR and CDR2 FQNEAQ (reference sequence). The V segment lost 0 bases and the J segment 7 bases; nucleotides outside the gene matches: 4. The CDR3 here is CASSLATGGFEKLFF. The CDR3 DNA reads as TGTGCCAGCAGCTTAGCTACAGGGGGATTTGAAAAACTGTTTTTT.

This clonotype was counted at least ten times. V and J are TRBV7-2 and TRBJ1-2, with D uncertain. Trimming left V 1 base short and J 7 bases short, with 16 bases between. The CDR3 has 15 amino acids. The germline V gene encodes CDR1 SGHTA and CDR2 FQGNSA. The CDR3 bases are TGTGCCAGCAGCTTAGGATCGGGATTCCTCCCTGGCTACACCTTC. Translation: CASSLGSGFLPGYTF. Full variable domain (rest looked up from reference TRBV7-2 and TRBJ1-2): GAGVSQSPSNKVTEKGKDVELRCDPISGHTALYWYRQSLGQGLEFLIYFQGNSAPDKSGLPSDRFSAERTGGSVSTLTIQRTQQEDSAVYLCASSLGSGFLPGYTFGSGTRLTVV.

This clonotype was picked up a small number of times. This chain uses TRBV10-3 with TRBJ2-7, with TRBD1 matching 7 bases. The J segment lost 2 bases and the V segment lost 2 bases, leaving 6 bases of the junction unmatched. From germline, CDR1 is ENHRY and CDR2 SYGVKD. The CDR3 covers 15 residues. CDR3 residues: CAISEPRQGPYEQYF. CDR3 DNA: TGTGCCATCAGTGAGCCGCGACAGGGACCCTACGAGCAGTACTTC.

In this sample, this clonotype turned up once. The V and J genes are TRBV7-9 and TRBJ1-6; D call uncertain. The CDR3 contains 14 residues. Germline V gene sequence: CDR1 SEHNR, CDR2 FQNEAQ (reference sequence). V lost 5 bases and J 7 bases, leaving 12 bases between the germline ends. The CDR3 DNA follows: TGTGCCAGCAGCGCCTCGGGTGAAAATTCACCCCTCCACTTT. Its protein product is CASSASGENSPLHF.

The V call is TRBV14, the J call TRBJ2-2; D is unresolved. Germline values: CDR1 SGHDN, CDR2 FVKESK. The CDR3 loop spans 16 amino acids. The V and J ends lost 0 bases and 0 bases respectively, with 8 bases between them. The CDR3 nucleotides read TGTGCCAGCAGCCAAGATGCAGGACCGAACACCGGGGAGCTGTTTTTT. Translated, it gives CASSQDAGPNTGELFF.

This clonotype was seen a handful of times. CDR3 in DNA: TGTGCCAGCAGTTTAGGGTCCTTCACAGATACGCAGTATTTT. It specifies CASSLGSFTDTQYF. The J gene is TRBJ2-3, the V gene TRBV27; D is uncertain. Germline CDR1 is MNHEY and CDR2 is SMNVEV (reference sequence). The V gene lost 2 bases and the J gene lost 2 bases, with 8 bases spanning the gap. The CDR3 length is 14 residues.

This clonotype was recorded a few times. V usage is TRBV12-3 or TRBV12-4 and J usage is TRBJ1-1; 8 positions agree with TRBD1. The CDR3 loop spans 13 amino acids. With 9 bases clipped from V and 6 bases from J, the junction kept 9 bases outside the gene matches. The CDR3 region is CASIAGGYSEAFF. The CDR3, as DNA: TGTGCCAGTATAGCAGGGGGCTACTCTGAAGCTTTCTTT.

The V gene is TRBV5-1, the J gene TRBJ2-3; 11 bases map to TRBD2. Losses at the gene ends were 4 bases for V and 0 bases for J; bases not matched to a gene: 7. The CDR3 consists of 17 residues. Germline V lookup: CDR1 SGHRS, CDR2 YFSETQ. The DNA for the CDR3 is TGCGCCAGCAGCCCGTCGACTAGCGGGGTTAGCACAGATACGCAGTATTTT. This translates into CASSPSTSGVSTDTQYF.

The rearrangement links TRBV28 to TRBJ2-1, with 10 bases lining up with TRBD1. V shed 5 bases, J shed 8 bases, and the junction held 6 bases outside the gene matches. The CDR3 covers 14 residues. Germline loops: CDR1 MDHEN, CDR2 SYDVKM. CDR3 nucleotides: TGTGCCAGCAGTCCGGGACAGGGGTTCTATGAGCAGTTCTTC. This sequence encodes CASSPGQGFYEQFF.

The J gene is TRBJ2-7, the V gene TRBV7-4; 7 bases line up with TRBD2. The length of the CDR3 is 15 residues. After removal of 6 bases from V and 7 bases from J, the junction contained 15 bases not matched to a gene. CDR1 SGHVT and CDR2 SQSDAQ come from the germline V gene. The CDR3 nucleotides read TGTGCCAGCAGTGGAGGAGCGGGACTGCAATGGGAGCAGTACTTC. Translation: CASSGGAGLQWEQYF.

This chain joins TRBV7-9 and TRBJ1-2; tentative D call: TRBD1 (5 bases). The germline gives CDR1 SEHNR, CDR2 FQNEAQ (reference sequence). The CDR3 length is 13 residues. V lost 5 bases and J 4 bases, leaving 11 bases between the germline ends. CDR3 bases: TGTGCCAGCAGCCCAGTGGGGCCCTATGGCTACACCTTC. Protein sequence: CASSPVGPYGYTF.